The 15 T cell receptor beta chains below come from one sample, sequenced in a study of beta chain features in type 1 diabetes. Isolated RNA was reverse transcribed in full, so expressed TCRB transcripts were sequenced. Produced via immunoSEQ multiplex PCR; TCRdb's table is partial and in-frame only. The sample consists of roughly 610,000 clones, roughly 15% of them appearing once. Material for sequencing was naive CD4+ T cells from blood. These TCRs come from a man between 18 and 35 years old in good health.

This clone has a handful of counts. V and J are TRBV15 and TRBJ2-5; tentative D call: TRBD2 (6 bases). V lost 7 bases to trimming and J lost 3 bases, with 18 bases between them. Looked up from germline, CDR1 is LNHNV and CDR2 is YYDKDF (reference sequence). The length of the CDR3 is 15 residues. This chain's CDR3 is CATTGGRRTEETQYF. CDR3 nucleotides: TGTGCCACCACCGGGGGTAGGAGAACTGAAGAGACCCAGTACTTC.

This clone was counted a few times. The chain carries TRBV18 and TRBJ2-7; D remains ambiguous. Germline loops: CDR1 KGHSH, CDR2 LQKENI. This CDR3 is built from 14 residues. Trimming stripped 3 bases from V and 0 bases from J, with 9 bases between. CDR3 amino acids: CASSPDTNSYEQYF. The CDR3, as DNA: TGTGCCAGCTCACCCGATACTAACTCCTACGAGCAGTACTTC.

This clone occurred a few times. The chain is built from TRBV7-9 and TRBJ1-1; 8 bases are shared with TRBD1. CDR3 length: 15 residues. CDR1 is SEHNR and CDR2 is FQNEAQ in the germline V gene (reference sequence). V lost 5 bases to trimming and J lost 0 bases; unmatched junction nucleotides: 5. The CDR3 DNA reads as TGTGCCAGCAGCGGGCGGACAGGGATGAACACTGAAGCTTTCTTT. Translated: CASSGRTGMNTEAFF.

V usage is TRBV7-2 and J usage is TRBJ1-3; possible D gene TRBD1, 5 bases. The CDR3 runs 14 residues. The germline V gene encodes CDR1 SGHTA and CDR2 FQGNSA. V lost 4 bases and J 0 bases, leaving 7 bases between the germline ends. The CDR3 coding sequence is TGTGCCAGCAGCTCACAGGACTCTGGAAACACCATATATTTT. This encodes CASSSQDSGNTIYF.

This clone occurred a few times. J is TRBJ1-2 and V is TRBV29-1; 10 nucleotides line up with TRBD1. The CDR3 sequence is 14 residues long. Germline CDR1 is SQVTM and CDR2 is ANQGSEA. J gave up 3 bases and V 4 bases, and 5 bases lay outside the gene matches. This CDR3 is CSVALDRGYYGYTF. DNA of the CDR3: TGCAGCGTTGCCCTGGACAGGGGGTACTATGGCTACACCTTC. Drawing the rest from reference TRBV29-1 and TRBJ1-2, the complete variable domain is SAVISQKPSRDICQRGTSLTIQCQVDSQVTMMFWYRQQPGQSLTLIATANQGSEATYESGFVIDKFPISRPNLTFSTLTVSNMSPEDSSIYLCSVALDRGYYGYTFGSGTRLTVV.

The rearrangement links TRBV29-1 to TRBJ2-3; 7 bases agree with TRBD2. CDR3 length: 14 amino acids. Germline assignment: CDR1 SQVTM and CDR2 ANQGSEA. The ends lost 3 bases at V and 0 bases at J; junction bases unmatched: 3. Written as DNA, the CDR3 is TGCAGCGTTGATGGTAGCGGGAGCACAGATACGCAGTATTTT. Translating it yields CSVDGSGSTDTQYF.

This clone has more than one count but fewer than ten. The genes are TRBV27 and TRBJ1-1, with D unclear. The CDR3 is made up of 12 amino acids. CDR1 and CDR2 from the germline V gene are MNHEY and SMNVEV (reference sequence). V lost 3 bases and J lost 8, with 10 bases in between. CDR3 in amino acids: CASSFIGSEAFF. DNA for the CDR3: TGTGCCAGCAGTTTTATAGGCAGCGAAGCTTTCTTT.

This clone was detected a few times. The rearrangement joins TRBV9 to TRBJ1-1; 9 bases match TRBD1. Trimming removed 4 bases from V and 3 bases from J; junction bases left unmatched: 4. The CDR3 covers 14 residues. Germline assignment: CDR1 SGDLS and CDR2 YYNGEE. Written as DNA, the CDR3 is TGTGCCAGCAGCTTAAACAGGGGGCACACTGAAGCTTTCTTT. Translated, it gives CASSLNRGHTEAFF.

The table lists this clone with a few counts. The rearrangement links TRBV25-1 to TRBJ2-5; 7 bases fit TRBD1. The DNA matches TRBJ2-7 better at its end, which makes the J call doubtful. Per germline, CDR1 MGHDK and CDR2 SYGVNS. This CDR3 spans 12 amino acids. The chain's CDR3 is CASSVTGTEQYF. CDR3 coding DNA: TGTGCCAGCAGTGTGACAGGGACCGAGCAGTACTTC.

In this sample, this clone turned up a few times. This chain uses TRBV7-2 with TRBJ2-7; D might be TRBD2 (6 bases). V lost 7 bases and J lost 3, with 16 bases in between. Germline lookup yields CDR1 SGHTA and CDR2 FQGNSA. The CDR3 contains 14 residues. The DNA of the CDR3 is TGTGCCAGCAACCCCAGGGACTCCCTCTACGAGCAGTACTTC. Protein sequence: CASNPRDSLYEQYF.

There are a few counts of this clone. The chain carries TRBV28 and TRBJ1-5; maybe TRBD1 (5 bases). The V and J ends lost 3 bases and 7 bases respectively, with 13 bases between them. The germline V gene has CDR1 MDHEN and CDR2 SYDVKM. There are 14 residues in the CDR3. In DNA, the CDR3 is TGTGCCAGCAGTTTTCAGTCGGGGCGCCAGCCCCAGCATTTT. Translation: CASSFQSGRQPQHF.

This clone has just a few counts. V gene TRBV19 combines with J gene TRBJ2-7; no reliable D call. The CDR3 covers 13 residues. Trimming removed 2 bases at V and 6 bases at J, with 11 bases between. Germline-derived CDR1 and CDR2 are LNHDA and SQIVND (reference sequence). CDR3 region: CASSIRPGSEQYF. DNA of the CDR3: TGTGCCAGTAGTATACGCCCCGGCAGCGAGCAGTACTTC.

The chain recombines TRBV7-2 with TRBJ2-5; D unclear. The J call may be mistaken, given a closer DNA end match to TRBJ2-7. The germline V gene encodes CDR1 SGHTA and CDR2 FQGNSA. The CDR3 spans 11 residues. The DNA of the CDR3 is TGTGCCAGCAGCTCCCCAAGCGAGCAGTACTTC. Amino acid sequence: CASSSPSEQYF.

The chain employs TRBV4-1 and TRBJ2-3, with D perhaps being TRBD1 or TRBD2 (6 bases each). The CDR3 consists of 19 residues. Germline-derived CDR1 and CDR2 are MGHRA and YSYEKL. V gave up 3 bases and J gave up 4 bases, with 26 bases separating them. The CDR3 loop is CASSHRGQSFLGNADTQYF. The CDR3, as DNA: TGCGCCAGCAGCCACCGGGGGCAAAGCTTTCTTGGGAATGCAGATACGCAGTATTTT.

This clone has more than one count but fewer than ten. The V gene is TRBV27, the J gene TRBJ2-5, with D uncertain. V was shortened by 3 bases and J by 4 bases, with 15 bases between the two germline ends. Germline loops: CDR1 MNHEY, CDR2 SMNVEV (reference sequence). This CDR3 region has 15 residues. For the CDR3, the DNA is TGTGCCAGCAGTTTTGTCGGAGTCTCTTTAGAGACCCAGTACTTC. Its translation: CASSFVGVSLETQYF.